A single sample is the source of the 22 T cell receptor beta chains below, sequenced in a study of memory CD4+ T cells and cytomegalovirus serostatus. The sort gate was single viable CD3+CD4+CD8-CD45RO+ cells for memory CD4+ T cells. TCRdb's table, derived via immunoSEQ multiplex PCR, lists solely in-frame clones and lacks some. The data hold 64,000 or so clones, with approximately 71% observed a single time. The specimen was memory CD4+ T cells from blood. All receptors derive from an adult in good health and CMV-seronegative.

The chain employs TRBV7-2 and TRBJ1-4; 10 bases agree with TRBD1. Per the germline V gene, CDR1 is SGHTA and CDR2 is FQGNSA. The CDR3 extends over 14 amino acids. With 1 base clipped from V and 7 bases from J, the junction kept 0 bases outside the gene matches. CDR3 residues: CASSLGTGGEKLFF. The CDR3 DNA is TGTGCCAGCAGCTTAGGGACAGGGGGTGAAAAACTGTTTTTT.

In its sample, this clone was seen once. The chain recombines TRBV2 with TRBJ2-7, with a possible D match to TRBD1 (6 bases). Germline values: CDR1 SNHLY, CDR2 FYNNEI. V was pared by 5 bases and J by 3 bases, with 14 bases between. The CDR3 sequence is 14 residues long. In DNA, the CDR3 is TGTGCCAGCAGTCCACAGGGAATTAGCTACGAGCAGTACTTC. It specifies CASSPQGISYEQYF. Drawing the rest from reference TRBV2 and TRBJ2-7, the complete variable domain is EPEVTQTPSHQVTQMGQEVILRCVPISNHLYFYWYRQILGQKVEFLVSFYNNEISEKSEIFDDQFSVERPDGSNFTLKIRSTKLEDSAMYFCASSPQGISYEQYFGPGTRLTVT.

J is TRBJ2-2 and V is TRBV30; D may be TRBD1 (5 bases). CDR1 is GTSNPN, CDR2 SVGIG, per germline (reference sequence). Trimming took off 5 bases at V and 2 bases at J, with 15 bases between the two ends. CDR3 length equals 15 residues. The CDR3 DNA is TGTGCCTGGGCTAGACAGTGGGATAACACCGGGGAGCTGTTTTTT. This encodes CAWARQWDNTGELFF.

The chain joins TRBV4-3 to TRBJ2-2, with D uncertain. Per germline, CDR1 LGHNA and CDR2 YSLEER. V was trimmed by 4 bases and J by 4 bases, leaving 13 bases between them. The CDR3 has 15 amino acids. In nucleotides, the CDR3 is TGCGCCAGCAGCCTGGCTAGAGTAGTCACCGGGGAGCTGTTTTTT. Protein sequence: CASSLARVVTGELFF.

The chain employs TRBV27 and TRBJ2-7, with D unclear. Germline V lookup: CDR1 MNHEY, CDR2 SMNVEV (reference sequence). The length of the CDR3 is 12 residues. V was cut by 8 bases and J by 6 bases, with 14 bases left in between. The CDR3 nucleotides read TGTGCCAGCGGACGCCCTTTGAGCGAGCAGTACTTC. It translates to CASGRPLSEQYF.

The chain is built from TRBV19 and TRBJ2-5; possibly TRBD1 for D (6 bases). The germline gives CDR1 LNHDA, CDR2 SQIVND (reference sequence). V lost 6 bases, J lost 4 bases, and 12 bases lay in between. The CDR3 sequence is 13 residues long. CDR3 residues: CASSGQRGETQYF. DNA for the CDR3: TGTGCCAGTAGCGGACAGCGCGGAGAGACCCAGTACTTC.

The chain carries TRBV2 and TRBJ2-7; D might be TRBD1 or TRBD2, each matching 5 bases. The CDR3 covers 14 residues. V dropped 4 bases and J dropped 5 bases, with 15 bases sitting between them. Germline V lookup: CDR1 SNHLY, CDR2 FYNNEI. The CDR3 DNA is TGTGCCAGCAGTGCGGGGCAGGGCAGCAACGAGCAGTACTTC. This encodes CASSAGQGSNEQYF.

Remarks on this clone: This specimen includes other DNA sequences encoding the same CDR3. This chain connects TRBV2 to TRBJ2-7; D is possibly TRBD1 (5 bases). Germline V gene lookup returns CDR1 SNHLY and CDR2 FYNNEI. The CDR3 runs 11 residues. The V end lost 4 bases, the J end lost 6 bases, and 7 bases lay between the germline ends. The CDR3 region has the DNA TGTGCCAGCAGTGTTAGGGGCGAGCAGTACTTC. Amino acids: CASSVRGEQYF.

The chain carries TRBV27 and TRBJ2-7; no clear D. The CDR3 consists of 14 residues. Germline V gives CDR1 MNHEY, CDR2 SMNVEV (reference sequence). V was cut by 5 bases and J by 1 base, with 12 bases left in between. CDR3 amino acids: CASSPRANSYEQYF. CDR3 DNA sequence: TGTGCCAGCAGTCCCCGGGCCAATTCCTACGAGCAGTACTTC.

This chain uses TRBV25-1 with TRBJ1-3; D call uncertain. The CDR3 spans 17 residues. CDR1 is MGHDK and CDR2 is SYGVNS in the germline V gene. Trimming cost V 0 bases and J 0 bases, with 12 bases left between them. The CDR3 loop reads CASSEYIETSSGNTIYF. CDR3 in DNA: TGTGCCAGCAGTGAATATATCGAGACGAGCTCTGGAAACACCATATATTTT.

This clone came up once. J is TRBJ1-1 and V is TRBV5-1; 10 bases align to TRBD1. V lost 4 bases to trimming and J lost 7 bases; unmatched junction nucleotides: 7. The germline V gene encodes CDR1 SGHRS and CDR2 YFSETQ. The CDR3 is made up of 14 amino acids. The DNA of the CDR3 is TGCGCCAGCAGCATAATGACAGGGGGCATTGAAGCTTTCTTT. It is translated as CASSIMTGGIEAFF.

V gene TRBV10-3 combines with J gene TRBJ2-1, with D unresolved. There are 12 residues in the CDR3. Trimming shortened V by 2 bases and J by 7 bases, and 6 bases separated the two germline ends. Germline CDR1 and CDR2: ENHRY and SYGVKD. The CDR3: CAISEGFNEQFF. In nucleotides, the CDR3 is TGTGCCATCAGTGAGGGGTTTAATGAGCAGTTCTTC.

This clone occurred once. The chain couples TRBV5-6 to TRBJ1-3; D is uncertain. The CDR3 is 14 residues long. Per germline, CDR1 SGHDT and CDR2 YYEEEE. V was clipped by 3 bases and J by 4 bases, with 11 bases between them. The CDR3 DNA sequence: TGTGCCAGCAGCTCTCTCCCTGGCGGAAACACCATATATTTT. Protein product: CASSSLPGGNTIYF.

The chain links TRBV7-2 to TRBJ1-4; D is uncertain. The germline V and J ends were trimmed by 10 bases and 0 bases, with 12 bases remaining between them. CDR3 length equals 14 residues. Germline assignment: CDR1 SGHTA and CDR2 FQGNSA. CDR3 sequence: CAIRPVATNEKLFF. CDR3 coding DNA: TGTGCCATCAGACCTGTTGCAACTAATGAAAAACTGTTTTTT.

V usage is TRBV5-4 and J usage is TRBJ2-4; TRBD1 or TRBD2 may be the D gene (6 bases each). V was shortened by 1 base and J by 1 base, with 15 bases between the two germline ends. Germline-derived CDR1 and CDR2 are SGHNT and YYREEE (reference sequence). This CDR3 region has 17 residues. CDR3 amino acids: CASSLSGGAMAKNIQYF. Written as DNA, the CDR3 is TGTGCCAGCAGCTTGTCCGGGGGCGCGATGGCCAAAAACATTCAGTACTTC.

The chain recombines TRBV18 with TRBJ1-2; possible D gene TRBD1, 5 bases. Germline-derived CDR1 and CDR2 are KGHSH and LQKENI. CDR3 length: 15 amino acids. V lost 3 bases to trimming and J lost 6 bases, with 17 bases between them. CDR3 region: CASSPDSASQHGYTF. For the CDR3, the DNA is TGTGCCAGCTCACCCGACAGCGCATCGCAGCATGGCTACACCTTC.

For the CDR3, the DNA is TGTGCCAGCAGTTTGTTCAGCACCTCGGATCAGCCCCAGCATTTT. Translation: CASSLFSTSDQPQHF. The rearrangement links TRBV27 to TRBJ1-5; D ambiguous. The length of the CDR3 is 15 residues. Germline CDR1 is MNHEY and CDR2 is SMNVEV (reference sequence). The ends were cut back, 3 bases at V and 5 bases at J, with 14 bases in the middle.

V usage is TRBV6-6 and J usage is TRBJ1-6; D not resolved. The CDR3 runs 11 residues. Germline V gene sequence: CDR1 MNHNY, CDR2 SVGAGI (reference sequence). V was trimmed by 0 bases and J by 17 bases, leaving 8 bases between them. The CDR3 sequence: CASSYSLVIHF. Here the CDR3 DNA reads TGTGCCAGCAGTTACTCGTTGGTAATCCACTTT.

The rearrangement joins TRBV30 to TRBJ1-5, with TRBD1 matching over 7 bases. This CDR3 region has 14 residues. Per the germline V gene, CDR1 is GTSNPN and CDR2 is SVGIG (reference sequence). V gave up 2 bases and J gave up 4 bases; unmatched junction bases: 5. CDR3 nucleotide sequence: TGTGCCTGGAGTAAGGGACAGCAGAATCAGCCCCAGCATTTT. Its translation is CAWSKGQQNQPQHF.

This clone is a singleton in its sample. The rearrangement joins TRBV7-2 to TRBJ2-3; 8 bases agree with TRBD2. Per the germline V gene, CDR1 is SGHTA and CDR2 is FQGNSA. After removal of 5 bases from V and 6 bases from J, the junction contained 10 bases not matched to a gene. The CDR3 loop spans 15 amino acids. CDR3 sequence (DNA): TGTGCCAGCAGCGCACGGACGGCGGGAGGTGATACGCAGTATTTT. This codes for CASSARTAGGDTQYF.

The J gene is TRBJ2-1, the V gene TRBV30; D might be TRBD2 (6 bases). The CDR3 is 15 residues long. Trimming removed 5 bases at V and 7 bases at J, with 21 bases between. CDR1 is GTSNPN and CDR2 is SVGIG in the germline V gene (reference sequence). The CDR3 coding sequence is TGTGCCTGGGCAAACCCGGGACTGGTTTTGAATGAGCAGTTCTTC. Protein: CAWANPGLVLNEQFF.

V and J are TRBV29-1 and TRBJ1-4, with D unclear. The V end was cut by 4 bases, the J end by 7 bases, with 10 bases between. This CDR3 spans 12 amino acids. The germline CDR1 and CDR2 sequences are SQVTM and ANQGSEA. The CDR3 loop is CSVAGVGEKLFF. As DNA, the CDR3 is TGCAGCGTTGCCGGGGTGGGTGAAAAACTGTTTTTT.